The 28 T cell receptor beta chains below were found in one sample sequenced in a study of blood T cell repertoires in COVID-19 (dated by TCRdb to the early 2020s). Library construction relied on the immunoSEQ multiplex PCR assay. Imported from immuneACCESS, the table was reduced by TCRdb to in-frame sequences with V and J called. These copies leave out some clones; in studies compared against another copy, an unresolved V gene accounts for under half, and the cause of the remainder is not known. This sample has some 45,000 clones in its table, and about 80% of those were observed once. Roughly 19% of the sample lies in the top ten. The sequencing sample was made of peripheral blood. The receptors stem from a man between 65 and 79 years old with acute or convalescent COVID-19.

V is TRBV6-1 and J is TRBJ1-5, with D perhaps matching TRBD1 (5 bases). CDR3 length equals 14 residues. V was shortened by 3 bases and J by 7 bases, with 13 bases between the two germline ends. Germline-derived CDR1 and CDR2 are MNHNS and SASEGT. The CDR3 region has the DNA TGTGCCAGCAGTGATTCGGGGGGACGCCAGCCCCAGCATTTT. It codes for CASSDSGGRQPQHF.

This rearrangement joins TRBV6-6 to TRBJ1-3; 7 positions agree with TRBD1. The length of the CDR3 is 16 residues. Trimming cost V 5 bases and J 4 bases; bases outside gene matches: 11. CDR1 MNHNY and CDR2 SVGAGI come from the germline V gene (reference sequence). The CDR3 DNA reads TGTGCCAGCAGTGCGCCGGGACAGTCTACGGGAAACACCATATATTTT. This encodes CASSAPGQSTGNTIYF.

Comment on this clone: The sample holds other DNA sequences that translate to the same CDR3. The chain is built from TRBV27 and TRBJ1-1; no reliable D call. The CDR3 has 13 residues. Trimming took 2 bases from V and 1 from J, leaving 5 bases between them. Germline V gene sequence: CDR1 MNHEY, CDR2 SMNVEV (reference sequence). The CDR3 nucleotides are TGTGCCAGCAGTTTACGCGGGAACACTGAAGCTTTCTTT. It encodes CASSLRGNTEAFF.

The J gene is TRBJ1-2, the V gene TRBV7-9; possibly TRBD1 for D (6 bases). The germline V and J ends were trimmed by 0 bases and 4 bases, with 12 bases remaining between them. Germline assignment: CDR1 SEHNR and CDR2 FQNEAQ (reference sequence). The CDR3 spans 15 residues. Here the CDR3 reads CASSLAAGVAYGYTF. CDR3 in DNA: TGTGCCAGCAGCTTAGCCGCAGGGGTGGCCTATGGCTACACCTTC.

This rearrangement joins TRBV19 to TRBJ1-2; the D gene is possibly TRBD1 (5 bases). The CDR3 length is 13 residues. Looked up from germline, CDR1 is LNHDA and CDR2 is SQIVND (reference sequence). Trimming removed 5 bases from V and 4 bases from J, with 11 bases in between. The CDR3 sequence: CASSLGTVYGYTF. For the CDR3, the DNA is TGTGCCAGTAGTCTCGGGACTGTCTATGGCTACACCTTC.

J is TRBJ2-1 and V is TRBV18; D is possibly TRBD2 (6 bases). The length of the CDR3 is 14 residues. CDR1 is KGHSH and CDR2 is LQKENI in the germline V gene. V was cut by 2 bases and J by 6 bases, with 11 bases left in between. The CDR3 region has the DNA TGTGCCAGCTCACCATCCGCGGGGCCCAATGAGCAGTTCTTC. Amino acids: CASSPSAGPNEQFF.

This chain links TRBV28 with TRBJ1-5; D might be TRBD1 (6 bases). V gave up 5 bases and J gave up 2 bases, with 13 bases separating them. Germline values: CDR1 MDHEN, CDR2 SYDVKM. This CDR3 is built from 15 residues. The CDR3 reads CASSLRGGGNQPQHF. The CDR3 DNA reads TGTGCCAGCAGTCTCCGCGGGGGCGGCAATCAGCCCCAGCATTTT.

This chain connects TRBV7-2 to TRBJ2-4, with 8 bases identical to TRBD1. V was pared by 5 bases and J by 1 base, with 7 bases of the junction left unmatched. CDR1 is SGHTA and CDR2 is FQGNSA in the germline V gene. CDR3 length equals 16 residues. The CDR3 protein is CASSPWTGYAKNIQYF. In nucleotides, the CDR3 is TGTGCCAGCAGCCCCTGGACAGGGTATGCCAAAAACATTCAGTACTTC.

This chain links TRBV7-9 with TRBJ2-3; 7 bases are a match to TRBD2. The CDR3 contains 15 residues. Germline trimming cut 5 bases from V and 0 bases from J; bases unmatched to any gene: 5. The germline V gene has CDR1 SEHNR and CDR2 FQNEAQ (reference sequence). CDR3 sequence (DNA): TGTGCCAGCAGCGGAGCGGGGACTAGCACAGATACGCAGTATTTT. Translated, it gives CASSGAGTSTDTQYF.

V usage is TRBV29-1 and J usage is TRBJ2-3; the match to TRBD2 covers 12 bases. V lost 6 bases, J lost 2 bases, and 15 bases stayed unmatched. CDR1 SQVTM and CDR2 ANQGSEA come from the germline V gene. This CDR3 comprises 18 residues. The CDR3: CSVDGLAGRKGPTDTQYF. The CDR3 DNA reads as TGCAGCGTCGATGGACTAGCGGGGAGGAAGGGGCCCACAGATACGCAGTATTTT.

The chain employs TRBV9 and TRBJ1-1; tentative D call: TRBD1 (6 bases). Trimming cost V 7 bases and J 0 bases, with 10 bases left between them. The length of the CDR3 is 13 residues. The germline gives CDR1 SGDLS, CDR2 YYNGEE. The CDR3: CASGGGMNTEAFF. CDR3 bases: TGTGCCAGCGGCGGGGGCATGAACACTGAAGCTTTCTTT.

CDR3 coding DNA: TGTGCCAGCAGCTCTTCTCAGGGATCCTACGAGCAGTACTTC. This gives the protein CASSSSQGSYEQYF. This chain connects TRBV11-1 to TRBJ2-7; tentatively, D is TRBD1 (5 bases). Germline V gene sequence: CDR1 SGHAT, CDR2 FQDESV (reference sequence). V lost 4 bases, J lost 1 base, and 11 bases lay in between. This CDR3 region has 14 residues.

The chain links TRBV5-1 to TRBJ1-6, with 7 bases aligning to TRBD1. With 4 bases clipped from V and 8 bases from J, the junction kept 3 bases outside the gene matches. Germline CDR1 reads SGHRS; CDR2 reads YFSETQ. The CDR3 extends over 13 amino acids. The CDR3 bases are TGCGCCAGCAGCCCCACAGGGGATTCACCCCTCCACTTT. Translating it yields CASSPTGDSPLHF.

The chain employs TRBV3-1 (or the pseudogene TRBV3-2) and TRBJ2-3; 7 bases match TRBD2. Germline loops: CDR1 LGHDT, CDR2 YNNKEL (reference sequence). The length of the CDR3 is 19 residues. Trimming at V came to 1 base and at J to 0 bases, leaving 13 bases not matched to a gene. The CDR3 here is CASSQVGAVSGVSTDTQYF. The DNA for the CDR3 is TGTGCCAGCAGCCAAGTTGGTGCTGTGAGCGGGGTTAGCACAGATACGCAGTATTTT.

The chain recombines TRBV19 with TRBJ1-2, with 9 bases identical to TRBD1. This CDR3 region has 15 residues. V shed 7 bases, J shed 8 bases, and the junction held 14 bases outside the gene matches. The germline CDR1 and CDR2 sequences are LNHDA and SQIVND (reference sequence). Here the CDR3 DNA reads TGTGCCAGTATTCCACAAATACGGACAGGGGAAGGCTACACCTTC. Protein: CASIPQIRTGEGYTF.

This clone was seen more than once but under ten times. The genes are TRBV12-3 or TRBV12-4 and TRBJ1-1; D gene unclear. The ends were cut back, 5 bases at V and 0 bases at J, with 7 bases in the middle. CDR3 length equals 13 residues. The CDR3 loop is CASSNTMNTEAFF. For the CDR3, the DNA is TGTGCCAGCAGTAATACTATGAACACTGAAGCTTTCTTT.

This clone was counted only a few times. The chain combines TRBV12-5 with TRBJ2-1; 10 nucleotides line up with TRBD2. With V trimmed by 2 bases and J by 1 base, 2 bases remained unmatched. Germline V gene sequence: CDR1 LGHNT, CDR2 FRNRAP. The CDR3 length is 16 residues. The CDR3 here is CASGLRAGGSYNEQFF. In nucleotides, the CDR3 is TGTGCTAGTGGTTTGAGAGCGGGGGGGTCCTACAATGAGCAGTTCTTC.

V and J are TRBV14 and TRBJ2-3; possible D gene TRBD2, 5 bases. V was shortened by 1 base and J by 8 bases, with 10 bases between the two germline ends. Germline CDR1 is SGHDN and CDR2 is FVKESK. The length of the CDR3 is 13 residues. The CDR3 is CASSQGGRGTQYF. In DNA form, the CDR3 reads TGTGCCAGCAGCCAAGGCGGACGGGGTACGCAGTATTTT.

The CDR3 DNA is TGTGCCATCATGGGGAGTGAGAGTGGCTACACCTTC. This encodes CAIMGSESGYTF. V is TRBV10-3 and J is TRBJ1-2; D ambiguous. The CDR3 loop spans 12 amino acids. CDR1 ENHRY and CDR2 SYGVKD come from the germline V gene. V shed 7 bases and J shed 7 bases, with 13 bases lying between them.

This chain links TRBV5-4 with TRBJ1-3; perhaps TRBD1 as D (5 bases). The CDR3 extends over 13 amino acids. CDR1 SGHNT and CDR2 YYREEE come from the germline V gene (reference sequence). V lost 2 bases, J lost 4 bases, and 7 bases lay in between. Here the CDR3 reads CASSLSGGNTIYF. In nucleotides, the CDR3 is TGTGCCAGCAGCTTATCAGGGGGAAACACCATATATTTT.

The CDR3: CASSVASGTEAFF. CDR3 DNA: TGTGCCAGCAGCGTAGCATCGGGGACTGAAGCTTTCTTT. V is TRBV9 and J is TRBJ1-1; no reliable D call. The germline V and J ends were trimmed by 0 bases and 5 bases, with 8 bases remaining between them. The CDR3 consists of 13 residues. Per germline, CDR1 SGDLS and CDR2 YYNGEE.

This clone has a single count. J is TRBJ1-2 and V is TRBV27, with a possible D match to TRBD1 (5 bases). There are 14 residues in the CDR3. V was clipped by 3 bases and J by 4 bases, with 12 bases between them. Germline V gene sequence: CDR1 MNHEY, CDR2 SMNVEV (reference sequence). The CDR3 spells CASSFTPRAYGYTF. Written as DNA, the CDR3 is TGTGCCAGCAGTTTTACGCCCAGGGCCTATGGCTACACCTTC.

The chain uses TRBV7-9 and TRBJ1-1; TRBD1 aligns across 7 bases. The germline V gene has CDR1 SEHNR and CDR2 FQNEAQ (reference sequence). Trimming cost V 6 bases and J 1 base; bases outside gene matches: 17. This CDR3 comprises 18 residues. In DNA, the CDR3 is TGTGCCAGCAGTATGGGGCGAGGGGGCGGCCTCAGGAACACTGAAGCTTTCTTT. Translating it yields CASSMGRGGGLRNTEAFF.

This rearrangement joins TRBV12-3 or TRBV12-4 to TRBJ1-1; D is undetermined. V was shortened by 10 bases and J by 5 bases, with 17 bases between the two germline ends. This CDR3 is built from 13 residues. CDR3 coding DNA: TGTGCCAACGGACGGCCGGGAGGGACTGAAGCTTTCTTT. It is translated as CANGRPGGTEAFF.

This rearrangement joins TRBV3-1 (or the pseudogene TRBV3-2) to TRBJ1-5; 7 bases fit TRBD1. Per germline, CDR1 LGHDT and CDR2 YNNKEL (reference sequence). With V trimmed by 6 bases and J by 2 bases, 7 bases remained unmatched. This CDR3 is built from 15 residues. In DNA, the CDR3 is TGTGCCAGCAGTCGTACAGGGGACGGCAATCAGCCCCAGCATTTT. Translating gives CASSRTGDGNQPQHF.

The rearrangement uses TRBV19 and TRBJ1-5, with D unclear. The ends were cut back, 3 bases at V and 7 bases at J, with 16 bases in the middle. CDR1 LNHDA and CDR2 SQIVND come from the germline V gene (reference sequence). The CDR3 runs 15 residues. CDR3: CASSIRPERSQPQHF. In DNA form, the CDR3 reads TGTGCCAGTAGTATCAGGCCAGAACGAAGCCAGCCCCAGCATTTT.

V gene TRBV2 combines with J gene TRBJ2-1; 9 bases are shared with TRBD1. The V gene's germline CDR1 is SNHLY and CDR2 FYNNEI. The J segment lost 0 bases and the V segment lost 8 bases, leaving 2 bases of the junction unmatched. The CDR3 runs to 14 residues. CDR3 in amino acids: CASDRGGSYNEQFF. CDR3 in DNA: TGTGCCAGCGACAGGGGGGGCTCCTACAATGAGCAGTTCTTC.

This clone was counted once. The rearrangement links TRBV30 to TRBJ1-2; D call uncertain. This CDR3 is built from 10 residues. Trimming cost V 8 bases and J 4 bases, with 8 bases left between them. The germline CDR1 and CDR2 sequences are GTSNPN and SVGIG (reference sequence). CDR3 protein: CAGEVYGYTF. The DNA of the CDR3 is TGTGCCGGCGAGGTCTATGGCTACACCTTC.